This TCR beta chain emerged from a study of chemoradiotherapy in HPV16-positive cancers. Study conclusions and caveats: The functional HPV-specific definition rests on just two HPV16-positive patients.

With 4 bases clipped from V and 0 bases from J, the junction kept 6 bases outside the gene matches. Germline CDR1 reads SGHRS; CDR2 reads YFSETQ. The CDR3 is 15 amino acids. Repertoires were sampled repeatedly during chemoradiotherapy. Details on this clone: Its antigen is as yet unknown.

The data were produced by immunoSEQ multiplex PCR, yet TCRdb's version contains in-frame clones alone and is incomplete. The table has 11,000 or so clones, around three quarters seen once. The chain is built from TRBV5-1 and TRBJ2-7; 8 bases match TRBD2. The TCR was taken from a human donor with HPV-associated anogenital cancer. This specimen was taken from a patient who underwent chemoradiotherapy. The CDR3 here is CASSVRGAHSYEQYF. The CDR3, as DNA: TGCGCCAGCAGCGTGCGGGGGGCTCACTCCTACGAGCAGTACTTC.